The present TCR beta chain was sequenced within a study of beta chain features in type 1 diabetes. Study-level information: Patients looked much like healthy donors when it came to age, gender and cell yields.

Naive, central memory, regulatory and stem cell-like memory cells within the CD4+ compartment were sorted using CD45RO/CCR7/CD25/CD127/CD95/CD27. Germline V lookup: CDR1 MNHEY, CDR2 SVGAGI. Trimming shortened V by 7 bases and J by 1 base, and 11 bases separated the two germline ends. The CDR3 spans 14 residues. Every bit of the isolated RNA underwent reverse transcription, so sequencing read expressed TCRB transcripts. TCRdb's table, derived via immunoSEQ multiplex PCR, lists solely in-frame clones and lacks some. The data contain some 410,000 clones, over 10% of them singletons. The receptor's source is a woman in her late teens or twenties in good health. The chain couples TRBV6-5 to TRBJ2-4, with a weak D call TRBD2 (5 bases). The specimen sequenced was naive CD4+ T cells from blood. The CDR3 here is CASMRAVAKNIQYF. Written as DNA, the CDR3 is TGTGCCAGCATGAGGGCGGTGGCCAAAAACATTCAGTACTTC.